These 25 T cell receptor beta chains share one sample of origin, sequenced in a study of blood T cell repertoires in COVID-19. Sequencing used immunoSEQ multiplex PCR; TCRdb keeps in-frame clones, though not all of them. The table records a few hundred thousand clones, about nine tenths of them present only once. Sequenced: PBMCs or T cells enriched from blood (not recorded which). The origin of the receptors is a woman aged 40 to 50 who had been exposed to COVID-19.

J is TRBJ1-2 and V is TRBV29-1; D is perhaps TRBD1 (5 bases). The CDR3 covers 13 residues. Trimming stripped 2 bases from V and 5 bases from J, with 12 bases between. Germline-derived CDR1 and CDR2 are SQVTM and ANQGSEA. The DNA of the CDR3 is TGCAGCGTTGAACCCAGGGTTGAGTATGGCTACACCTTC. Protein: CSVEPRVEYGYTF.

This clone has a handful of counts. The rearrangement joins TRBV7-3 to TRBJ2-5; 7 positions agree with TRBD2. V dropped 3 bases and J dropped 7; count of bases not matched to a gene: 11. This CDR3 is 15 amino acids long. Per the germline V gene, CDR1 is SGHTA and CDR2 is FQGTGA. The CDR3 DNA is TGTGCCAGCAGCTTGGGCGGGGGTCCTTCGGGGACCCAGTACTTC. Residues: CASSLGGGPSGTQYF. The full variable domain, rest sourced from reference TRBV7-3 and TRBJ2-5, is GAGVSQTPSNKVTEKGKYVELRCDPISGHTALYWYRQSLGQGPEFLIYFQGTGAADDSGLPNDRFFAVRPEGSVSTLKIQRTERGDSAVYLCASSLGGGPSGTQYFGPGTRLLVL.

V and J are TRBV3-1 (or the pseudogene TRBV3-2) and TRBJ2-7, with 11 bases that match TRBD2. Trimming removed 1 base from V and 6 bases from J; junction bases left unmatched: 8. This CDR3 spans 16 amino acids. Germline V gene data show CDR1 as LGHDT and CDR2 as YNNKEL (reference sequence). This CDR3 is CASSQGLAGTPSEQYF. The CDR3 DNA is TGTGCCAGCAGCCAAGGACTAGCGGGGACCCCCAGCGAGCAGTACTTC.

The V call is TRBV9, the J call TRBJ1-3; D call uncertain. V shed 4 bases and J shed 0 bases, with 5 bases lying between them. This CDR3 is 13 amino acids long. Germline V gene data show CDR1 as SGDLS and CDR2 as YYNGEE. CDR3 in amino acids: CASSPISGNTIYF. Here the CDR3 DNA reads TGTGCCAGCAGCCCCATCTCTGGAAACACCATATATTTT.

The chain joins TRBV30 to TRBJ1-4; D perhaps matches TRBD1 (5 bases). The CDR3 covers 12 residues. From germline, CDR1 is GTSNPN and CDR2 SVGIG (reference sequence). For the CDR3, the DNA is TGTGGGGGCCGCACAACTAATGAAAAACTGTTTTTT. This codes for CGGRTTNEKLFF.

V and J are TRBV4-1 and TRBJ2-3, with TRBD1 matching over 7 bases. Germline-derived CDR1 and CDR2 are MGHRA and YSYEKL. The CDR3 contains 13 residues. The junction had 2 bases not matched to a gene; V was cut back by 2 bases and J by 6 bases. The DNA of the CDR3 is TGCGCCAGCAGCCAACCGGACAGGGATACGCAGTATTTT. Protein product: CASSQPDRDTQYF.

The chain combines TRBV6-5 with TRBJ1-1, with TRBD1 matching 7 bases. Germline values: CDR1 MNHEY, CDR2 SVGAGI. The V gene end was trimmed by 5 bases and the J gene end by 6 bases; junction bases not matched to a gene: 6. The CDR3 sequence is 13 residues long. DNA of the CDR3: TGTGCCAGCAGTCATGGGACAGCTGCTGAAGCTTTCTTT. Translated: CASSHGTAAEAFF.

This chain connects TRBV30 to TRBJ1-2; TRBD1 aligns across 7 bases. The trim removed 8 bases at V and 0 bases at J, leaving 12 bases unmatched. The germline CDR1 and CDR2 sequences are GTSNPN and SVGIG (reference sequence). The CDR3 is made up of 15 amino acids. Here the CDR3 DNA reads TGTGCCCGCTGGGACAGCGGGTTAGCTAACTATGGCTACACCTTC. The encoded protein is CARWDSGLANYGYTF.

Comments on this clone: This specimen includes other DNA sequences encoding the same CDR3. The gene calls are TRBV2 and TRBJ2-7, with TRBD1 as a possible D gene (5 bases). The CDR3 is 16 amino acids. From germline, CDR1 is SNHLY and CDR2 FYNNEI. The V end was cut by 5 bases, the J end by 0 bases, with 17 bases between. The CDR3 loop reads CASSHPGSRSSYEQYF. In DNA, the CDR3 is TGTGCCAGCAGTCACCCAGGGTCGAGGAGCTCCTACGAGCAGTACTTC.

This chain links TRBV6-1 with TRBJ1-1, with no clear D. This CDR3 has 15 amino acids. The V end was cut by 0 bases, the J end by 6 bases, with 14 bases between. Germline V gives CDR1 MNHNS, CDR2 SASEGT. This CDR3 is CASSEATLHSSEAFF. CDR3 coding DNA: TGTGCCAGCAGTGAAGCTACCCTCCACAGTTCTGAAGCTTTCTTT.

The V gene is TRBV12-3 or TRBV12-4, the J gene TRBJ1-2; 8 nucleotides line up with TRBD1. J gave up 6 bases and V 6 bases, and 6 bases lay outside the gene matches. This CDR3 has 13 residues. Here the CDR3 reads CASSPGQANGYTF. The CDR3 DNA follows: TGTGCCAGCAGCCCGGGACAGGCGAATGGCTACACCTTC.

DNA of the CDR3: TGCGCCAGCAGCCAAAGACTAGCGGTCTCCTACGAGCAGTACTTC. The encoded protein is CASSQRLAVSYEQYF. V and J are TRBV4-3 and TRBJ2-7; 9 bases match TRBD2. Germline trimming cut 2 bases from V and 0 bases from J; bases unmatched to any gene: 2. Germline lookup yields CDR1 LGHNA and CDR2 YSLEER. The CDR3 runs 15 residues.

CDR3 loop: CASSPPLTVGGQPQHF. In nucleotides, the CDR3 is TGTGCCAGTAGTCCCCCTCTGACAGTCGGCGGTCAGCCCCAGCATTTT. The V and J genes are TRBV19 and TRBJ1-5; tentatively, D is TRBD1 (5 bases). This CDR3 comprises 16 residues. Trimming took off 5 bases at V and 6 bases at J, with 20 bases between the two ends. Looked up from germline, CDR1 is LNHDA and CDR2 is SQIVND (reference sequence).

This chain links TRBV18 with TRBJ2-5; TRBD1 aligns across 7 bases. Germline lookup yields CDR1 KGHSH and CDR2 LQKENI. This CDR3 is built from 15 residues. Trimming at V came to 3 bases and at J to 5 bases, leaving 9 bases not matched to a gene. The CDR3 DNA reads TGTGCCAGCTCACCGAAGGGGGCGACCGTGGAGACCCAGTACTTC. Protein: CASSPKGATVETQYF.

CDR3 sequence: CASSMASPLAGVQETQYF. In DNA form, the CDR3 reads TGTGCCAGTAGTATGGCCTCCCCCCTAGCGGGGGTGCAAGAGACCCAGTACTTC. The rearrangement uses TRBV19 and TRBJ2-5, with 10 bases aligning to TRBD2. Trimming cost V 3 bases and J 2 bases; bases outside gene matches: 12. Per germline, CDR1 LNHDA and CDR2 SQIVND (reference sequence). The CDR3 length is 18 residues.

The table lists this clone with a count of one. V gene TRBV5-5 combines with J gene TRBJ1-3; 9 bases are a match to TRBD1. This CDR3 contains 16 residues. Germline lookup yields CDR1 SGHKS and CDR2 YYEKEE (reference sequence). The V and J ends lost 1 base and 3 bases, in that order; junction bases with no gene match: 5. CDR3 amino acids: CASSLIQGANGNTIYF. In DNA form, the CDR3 reads TGTGCCAGCAGCTTGATACAGGGGGCAAATGGAAACACCATATATTTT. Full variable domain (missing parts from reference TRBV5-5 and TRBJ1-3): DAGVTQSPTHLIKTRGQQVTLRCSPISGHKSVSWYQQVLGQGPQFIFQYYEKEERGRGNFPDRFSARQFPNYSSELNVNALLLGDSALYLCASSLIQGANGNTIYFGEGSWLTVV.

The gene calls are TRBV30 and TRBJ2-5; 7 bases line up with TRBD1. Germline V CDR1 and CDR2: GTSNPN, SVGIG (reference sequence). The length of the CDR3 is 13 residues. Trimming cost V 0 bases and J 5 bases; bases outside gene matches: 3. CDR3 nucleotide sequence: TGTGCCTGGAGTGTAGGGGGCCGGGAGACCCAGTACTTC. This codes for CAWSVGGRETQYF.

This chain uses TRBV15 with TRBJ1-1; 12 bases agree with TRBD1. The ends lost 2 bases at V and 11 bases at J; junction bases unmatched: 3. Germline V CDR1 and CDR2: LNHNV, YYDKDF (reference sequence). The CDR3 runs to 13 residues. The chain's CDR3 is CATSRRDRGHAFF. The CDR3 DNA sequence: TGTGCCACCAGCAGACGGGACAGGGGGCATGCTTTCTTT.

CDR3 protein: CASSQVHRNYGYTF. The CDR3 DNA reads as TGTGCCAGCAGCCAAGTTCACAGGAACTATGGCTACACCTTC. The genes are TRBV3-1 (or the pseudogene TRBV3-2) and TRBJ1-2; the D gene is possibly TRBD1 (5 bases). V shed 1 base and J shed 2 bases, with 8 bases lying between them. The CDR3 contains 14 residues. The V gene's germline CDR1 is LGHDT and CDR2 YNNKEL (reference sequence).

The J gene is TRBJ1-1, the V gene TRBV5-1; D gene ambiguous. V was trimmed by 3 bases and J by 5 bases, leaving 14 bases between them. Germline assignment: CDR1 SGHRS and CDR2 YFSETQ. The CDR3 has 14 amino acids. CDR3 coding DNA: TGCGCCAGCAGCTCTGACCCGAGGAGGACTGAAGCTTTCTTT. Residues: CASSSDPRRTEAFF.

The chain links TRBV7-2 to TRBJ1-5, with 8 bases aligning to TRBD1. The V gene end was trimmed by 2 bases and the J gene end by 1 base; junction bases not matched to a gene: 1. Germline assignment: CDR1 SGHTA and CDR2 FQGNSA. CDR3 size: 15 residues. CDR3 DNA: TGTGCCAGCAGCTTAACAGGGGGGAGCAATCAGCCCCAGCATTTT. This codes for CASSLTGGSNQPQHF. Full variable domain (missing parts from reference TRBV7-2 and TRBJ1-5): GAGVSQSPSNKVTEKGKDVELRCDPISGHTALYWYRQSLGQGLEFLIYFQGNSAPDKSGLPSDRFSAERTGGSVSTLTIQRTQQEDSAVYLCASSLTGGSNQPQHFGDGTRLSIL.

Only one count was recorded for this clone. The chain recombines TRBV7-2 with TRBJ2-3; 9 positions match TRBD2. V lost 1 base to trimming and J lost 1 base; unmatched junction nucleotides: 3. Germline V lookup: CDR1 SGHTA, CDR2 FQGNSA. CDR3 size: 16 residues. The CDR3 DNA sequence: TGTGCCAGCAGCTTAGGACTAGCGGTGGGCACAGATACGCAGTATTTT. It is translated as CASSLGLAVGTDTQYF. Supplemented by reference TRBV7-2 and TRBJ2-3, the full variable domain reads GAGVSQSPSNKVTEKGKDVELRCDPISGHTALYWYRQSLGQGLEFLIYFQGNSAPDKSGLPSDRFSAERTGGSVSTLTIQRTQQEDSAVYLCASSLGLAVGTDTQYFGPGTRLTVL.

This rearrangement joins TRBV5-4 to TRBJ2-7; TRBD1 is a possible D gene (5 bases). V lost 0 bases and J 3 bases, leaving 13 bases between the germline ends. CDR1 SGHNT and CDR2 YYREEE come from the germline V gene (reference sequence). CDR3 length: 15 residues. Here the CDR3 reads CASSLDQGAVYEQYF. The DNA for the CDR3 is TGTGCCAGCAGCTTGGATCAGGGCGCGGTCTACGAGCAGTACTTC.

The V call is TRBV21-1, the J call TRBJ2-7; the table's D call of TRBD2 was not tested on the DNA. TRBV21-1 has pseudogene status. The CDR3 spans 14 residues. The CDR3 region is CASRSSGRVYEQYF. The CDR3 coding sequence is TGTGCCAGCAGATCAAGCGGGAGGGTCTACGAGCAGTACTTC.

The chain is built from TRBV7-9 and TRBJ2-5; 9 positions agree with TRBD2. This CDR3 contains 17 residues. Germline V gene sequence: CDR1 SEHNR, CDR2 FQNEAQ (reference sequence). Unmatched junction bases numbered 10, after V lost 5 bases and J lost 0 bases. Here the CDR3 reads CASSNTGLAGHQETQYF. Written as DNA, the CDR3 is TGTGCCAGCAGCAACACGGGGCTAGCGGGACACCAAGAGACCCAGTACTTC.